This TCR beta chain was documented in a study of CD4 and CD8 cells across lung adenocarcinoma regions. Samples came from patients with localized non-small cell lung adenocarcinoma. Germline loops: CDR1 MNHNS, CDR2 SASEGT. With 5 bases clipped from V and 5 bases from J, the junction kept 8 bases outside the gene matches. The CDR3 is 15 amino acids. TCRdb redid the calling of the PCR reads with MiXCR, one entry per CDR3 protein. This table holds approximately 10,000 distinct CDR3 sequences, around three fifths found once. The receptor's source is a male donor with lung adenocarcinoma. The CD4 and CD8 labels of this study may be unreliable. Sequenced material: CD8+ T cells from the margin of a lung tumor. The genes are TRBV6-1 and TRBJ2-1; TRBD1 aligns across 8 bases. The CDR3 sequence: CASSLRQGINNEQFF. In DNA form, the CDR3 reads TGTGCCAGCAGTCTTCGACAGGGGATCAACAATGAGCAGTTCTTC.